This TCR beta chain was recovered during a study of beta chain features in type 1 diabetes. Study-level points and caveats: These data did not resolve whether HLA type affects TCRB rearrangement. Patients with Type 1 diabetes showed moderately but significantly shorter TCRB CDR3s in all four CD4+ subsets.

This clone was counted between two and nine times. What it binds is unknown. The whole isolated RNA underwent reverse transcription, so sequencing captured expressed TCRB transcripts. TCRdb's table, derived via immunoSEQ multiplex PCR, lists solely in-frame clones and lacks some. Here the sample spans roughly 450,000 clones, more than 9.5% being singletons. Sorting that relied on CD45RO/CCR7/CD25/CD127/CD95/CD27 yielded CD4+ naive, central memory, regulatory and stem cell-like memory cells. CDR3 length: 17 residues. V lost 2 bases and J 2 bases, leaving 18 bases between the germline ends. Germline V CDR1 and CDR2: SGHRS, YFSETQ.

The sequence came from a woman aged 18-29 years in good health. The chain links TRBV5-1 to TRBJ2-3, with D tentatively TRBD1 or TRBD2 (5 bases each). The sequenced sample was naive CD4+ T cells from blood. CDR3 loop: CASSFASRALNTDTQYF. The CDR3 region has the DNA TGCGCCAGCAGCTTCGCTAGCAGGGCCTTAAACACAGATACGCAGTATTTT.